This TCR beta chain is drawn from a study of blood T cells in healthy people across ages. This clonotype was counted between two and nine times. Its antigen is not known. A second PCR of roughly 7 to 11 cycles used a sample-barcoded 5' primer and a J-beta primer mix. Tags on each cDNA molecule came from a template-switch adaptor with 12 random nucleotides. MiXCR was run by TCRdb on the 5' RACE reads, yielding one entry per CDR3 protein. The sample has 1.5 million to 2 million distinct CDR3 sequences; under 30% are singletons. Germline CDR1 is DFQATT and CDR2 is SNEGSKA (reference sequence). V dropped 5 bases and J dropped 3; count of bases not matched to a gene: 7. This CDR3 comprises 14 residues. General study results and limits: CMV infection status of these donors was not known. Strong correlation was found linking TCR beta diversity to naive T cell percentage.

Material: blood. The sequence was obtained from a woman aged 25-40 years in good health. The chain employs TRBV20-1 and TRBJ1-5; TRBD1 matches at 7 bases. CDR3 in amino acids: CSASTGSANQPQHF. CDR3 DNA sequence: TGCAGTGCTTCGACAGGGTCGGCCAATCAGCCCCAGCATTTT.